The next 17 T cell receptor beta chains were all read from a single sample in a study of T cells in Graves' hyperthyroidism and ophthalmopathy. Amplified TCR beta CDR3 regions came from RNA transcripts. The HTBI set primed first-round TCR CDR3 RT-PCR. A single record per CDR3 protein comes from TCRdb applying MiXCR to the multiplex PCR reads. The sample shows under 350,000 distinct CDR3 sequences, approximately 15% of them seen only once. The material sequenced was blood. These receptors were obtained from an older woman with Graves' ophthalmopathy.

This clonotype was detected many times. The rearrangement uses TRBV2 and TRBJ1-1, with a tentative D call TRBD1 (6 bases). Between the trimmed V and J ends, which lost 6 bases and 8 bases, there was a span of 13 bases. Per the germline V gene, CDR1 is SNHLY and CDR2 is FYNNEI. The CDR3 loop spans 12 amino acids. The CDR3 protein is CASRGQPEEAFF. CDR3 nucleotides: TGTGCCAGCAGAGGACAGCCCGAAGAAGCTTTCTTT.

This chain connects TRBV7-2 to TRBJ2-7; 7 nucleotides agree with TRBD1. The germline V gene encodes CDR1 SGHTA and CDR2 FQGNSA. With 3 bases clipped from V and 3 bases from J, the junction kept 11 bases outside the gene matches. This CDR3 comprises 16 residues. CDR3 nucleotides: TGTGCCAGCAGCTTCGGGGCAGGGGGTGGGTACTACGAGCAGTACTTC. Translated, it gives CASSFGAGGGYYEQYF.

This clonotype was counted a few times. Germline and junction disagree at one end, which may indicate a read error. The chain couples TRBV6-2 or TRBV6-3 to TRBJ2-5; D assignment may be TRBD1 or TRBD2 (5 bases each). This CDR3 contains 11 residues. Looked up from germline, CDR1 is MNHEY and CDR2 is SVGEGT. CDR3 bases: TGTGCCAGCAGCCACCGGGGCCGGGCCAACTTC. Translating gives CASSHRGRANF.

This clonotype was observed a handful of times. The genes are TRBV7-2 and TRBJ2-1; D ambiguous. This CDR3 spans 13 amino acids. The V gene's germline CDR1 is SGHTA and CDR2 FQGNSA. V lost 5 bases to trimming and J lost 9 bases, with 14 bases between them. The CDR3, as DNA: TGTGCCAGCAGCCCCCAGCTCTGGAGTGAGCAGTTCTTC. As protein: CASSPQLWSEQFF.

This chain joins TRBV5-1 and TRBJ2-2; D not certain. The CDR3 is 16 residues long. Germline V CDR1 and CDR2: SGHRS, YFSETQ. V lost 0 bases, J lost 6 bases, and 15 bases lay in between. DNA of the CDR3: TGCGCCAGCAGCTTGGGAGCCACCATGGATTCCGGGGAGCTGTTTTTT. This sequence encodes CASSLGATMDSGELFF.

This clonotype appeared many times. The V gene is TRBV20-1, the J gene TRBJ2-3, with 12 positions matching TRBD2. V was pared by 3 bases and J by 1 base, with 11 bases of the junction left unmatched. The V gene's germline CDR1 is DFQATT and CDR2 SNEGSKA (reference sequence). The CDR3 runs 18 residues. The CDR3 is CSASLSIWTSGGTDTQYF. CDR3 bases: TGCAGTGCTAGCCTTTCGATTTGGACTAGCGGGGGCACAGATACGCAGTATTTT.

This clonotype has at least ten counts. J is TRBJ2-7 and V is TRBV7-2; maybe TRBD1 (7 bases). CDR1 is SGHTA, CDR2 FQGNSA, per germline. V gave up 1 base and J gave up 1 base, with 14 bases separating them. This CDR3 spans 16 amino acids. CDR3 protein: CASSLGGGGGSYEQYF. Here the CDR3 DNA reads TGTGCCAGCAGCTTAGGAGGAGGGGGCGGATCCTACGAGCAGTACTTC.

This clonotype has at least ten counts. The V and J genes are TRBV13 and TRBJ2-2; the D is unclear. The CDR3 runs to 13 residues. The V end lost 1 base, the J end lost 4 bases, and 4 bases lay between the germline ends. The germline CDR1 and CDR2 sequences are PRHDT and FYEKMQ (reference sequence). The CDR3 DNA follows: TGTGCCAGCAGCTTAGATGTCACCGGGGAGCTGTTTTTT. It specifies CASSLDVTGELFF. The full variable domain, with the rest looked up from reference TRBV13 and TRBJ2-2, is AAGVIQSPRHLIKEKRETATLKCYPIPRHDTVYWYQQGPGQDPQFLISFYEKMQSDKGSIPDRFSAQQFSDYHSELNMSSLELGDSALYFCASSLDVTGELFFGEGSRLTVL.

As concerns this clonotype: A read error may explain this, as a much larger clone is one base away. The V and J genes are TRBV2 and TRBJ2-1; 12 nucleotides agree with TRBD1. CDR1 and CDR2 (germline): SNHLY, FYNNEI. V trimming: 7 bases; J trimming: 7 bases; junction bases outside the gene matches: 11. The CDR3 is made up of 16 amino acids. CDR3 sequence (DNA): TGTGCCAGCACCCTTTCCGGGACAGGGGGCCATAATGAGCAGTTCTTC. As protein: CASTLSGTGGHNEQFF.

Notes on this clonotype: At one end, the junction sequence differs from germline, possibly due to a read error. The chain joins TRBV2 to TRBJ1-5; 11 bases fit TRBD1. Per the germline V gene, CDR1 is SNHLY and CDR2 is FYNNEI. The CDR3 has 15 residues. The CDR3 DNA follows: TGTGCCAGCAGGGAAGGGACAGGGGGATTACAGCCCCAGCATTTT. Translation gives CASREGTGGLQPQHF.

This clonotype has a handful of counts. The chain is built from TRBV19 and TRBJ2-3; D is unresolved. Between the trimmed V and J ends, which lost 3 bases and 6 bases, there was a span of 7 bases. The CDR3 is made up of 12 amino acids. Germline V lookup: CDR1 LNHDA, CDR2 SQIVND (reference sequence). The CDR3 DNA is TGTGCCAGTAGTATGGGTCCTGATACGCAGTATTTT. Translating it yields CASSMGPDTQYF.

The table lists this clonotype with many counts. The rearrangement uses TRBV6-6 and TRBJ2-5; TRBD2 matches at 10 bases. The CDR3 covers 15 residues. Trimming took 2 bases from V and 2 from J; bases not matched to a gene: 2. Germline lookup yields CDR1 MNHNY and CDR2 SVGAGI (reference sequence). CDR3 sequence (DNA): TGTGCCAGCAGTTACCTAGCGGGGGATCAAGAGACCCAGTACTTC. Its protein is CASSYLAGDQETQYF.

Many counts were recorded for this clonotype. This chain joins TRBV14 and TRBJ2-3; either TRBD1 or TRBD2 may supply D (6 bases each). The ends were cut back, 11 bases at V and 0 bases at J, with 15 bases in the middle. The CDR3 sequence is 14 residues long. Germline V gene sequence: CDR1 SGHDN, CDR2 FVKESK. This CDR3 reads CAGGYRESTDTQYF. The DNA for the CDR3 is TGTGCCGGAGGGTACAGGGAGAGCACAGATACGCAGTATTTT.

This sequence joins TRBV20-1 and TRBJ2-1; 7 bases match TRBD2. The CDR3 sequence is 15 residues long. With 3 bases clipped from V and 4 bases from J, the junction kept 9 bases outside the gene matches. Germline lookup yields CDR1 DFQATT and CDR2 SNEGSKA (reference sequence). The CDR3 sequence is CSARPAGRNYNEQFF. CDR3 sequence (DNA): TGCAGTGCTAGGCCGGCCGGGAGGAATTACAATGAGCAGTTCTTC.

This clonotype showed up many times. The gene calls are TRBV7-9 and TRBJ1-5, with 9 bases lining up with TRBD1. The CDR3 length is 14 residues. Germline CDR1 reads SEHNR; CDR2 reads FQNEAQ (reference sequence). V shed 5 bases and J 5 bases; nucleotides not matched to a gene: 4. In DNA, the CDR3 is TGTGCCAGCAGCCCGACAGGGGGGGATCAGCCCCAGCATTTT. Its translation is CASSPTGGDQPQHF.

This clonotype was recorded many times. The chain couples TRBV5-8 to TRBJ2-7; D may be TRBD2 (6 bases). The V and J ends lost 4 bases and 5 bases respectively, with 25 bases between them. The CDR3 covers 17 residues. The V gene's germline CDR1 is SGHTS and CDR2 YDEGEE. The chain's CDR3 is CASSNDLDWRRENEQYF. The CDR3 DNA reads as TGTGCCAGCAGCAACGACCTTGATTGGCGGCGGGAAAACGAGCAGTACTTC.

The V call is TRBV30, the J call TRBJ1-1; perhaps TRBD1 as D (6 bases). CDR3 length: 16 residues. Trimming shortened V by 3 bases and J by 0 bases, and 17 bases separated the two germline ends. In germline, CDR1 is GTSNPN, CDR2 SVGIG (reference sequence). Here the CDR3 DNA reads TGTGCCTGGAGCGAGGGGGTGGACTGGGTGAACACTGAAGCTTTCTTT. It yields the protein CAWSEGVDWVNTEAFF.